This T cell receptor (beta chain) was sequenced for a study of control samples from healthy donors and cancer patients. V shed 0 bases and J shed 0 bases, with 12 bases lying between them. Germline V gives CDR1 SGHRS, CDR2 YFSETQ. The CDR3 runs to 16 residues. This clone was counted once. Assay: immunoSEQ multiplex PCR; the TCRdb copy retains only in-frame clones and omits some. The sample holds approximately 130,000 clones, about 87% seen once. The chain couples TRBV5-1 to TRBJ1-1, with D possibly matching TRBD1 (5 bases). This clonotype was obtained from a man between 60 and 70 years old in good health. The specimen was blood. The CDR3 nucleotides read TGCGCCAGCAGCTTGGATCGGGCGGGGGTGAACACTGAAGCTTTCTTT. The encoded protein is CASSLDRAGVNTEAFF.